The 13 T cell receptor beta chains listed next were all sequenced from one sample in a study of chemoradiotherapy in HPV16-positive cancers. Measured with immunoSEQ multiplex PCR; TCRdb has only the in-frame clones, and not every one. The data hold about 25,000 clones, with about 92% observed a single time. Specimen: blood, collected from a patient who underwent chemoradiotherapy. All receptors derive from a human donor with HPV-associated anogenital cancer.

V gene TRBV5-5 combines with J gene TRBJ2-1; TRBD1 is a possible D gene (6 bases). CDR3 length: 15 amino acids. Deletions cut 5 bases from V and 5 bases from J, with 17 bases between. CDR1 and CDR2 (germline): SGHKS, YYEKEE (reference sequence). The CDR3: CASRGTGTPHNEQFF. The CDR3 nucleotides read TGTGCCAGCAGGGGAACCGGGACACCTCACAATGAGCAGTTCTTC.

This chain joins TRBV4-1 and TRBJ2-2; D unresolved. CDR3 length: 16 residues. CDR1 is MGHRA, CDR2 YSYEKL, per germline. V was cut by 1 base and J by 1 base, with 10 bases left in between. The CDR3 sequence is CASSQVQTRNTGELFF. In nucleotides, the CDR3 is TGCGCCAGCAGCCAAGTGCAGACAAGGAACACCGGGGAGCTGTTTTTT.

V usage is TRBV4-1 and J usage is TRBJ1-2; TRBD1 agrees at 8 bases. This CDR3 spans 15 amino acids. V was clipped by 4 bases and J by 3 bases; unmatched bases: 7. Germline-derived CDR1 and CDR2 are MGHRA and YSYEKL. The CDR3 sequence: CASSPQGAPDYGYTF. In DNA, the CDR3 is TGCGCCAGCAGCCCTCAGGGGGCGCCGGACTATGGCTACACCTTC.

This chain connects TRBV5-1 to TRBJ2-7; either TRBD1 or TRBD2 may fit D (5 bases each). The length of the CDR3 is 14 residues. The V gene's germline CDR1 is SGHRS and CDR2 YFSETQ. Trimming shortened V by 0 bases and J by 8 bases, and 15 bases separated the two germline ends. The DNA of the CDR3 is TGCGCCAGCAGCTTGGAGGGACGGAGTACGAAGCAGTACTTC. Its translation: CASSLEGRSTKQYF. Combining the CDR3 with reference TRBV5-1 and TRBJ2-7 gives the whole variable domain KAGVTQTPRYLIKTRGQQVTLSCSPISGHRSVSWYQQTPGQGLQFLFEYFSETQRNKGNFPGRFSGRQFSNSRSEMNVSTLELGDSALYLCASSLEGRSTKQYFGPGTRLTVT.

J is TRBJ2-7 and V is TRBV4-1; 14 positions match TRBD2. Germline V gene sequence: CDR1 MGHRA, CDR2 YSYEKL. The CDR3 consists of 18 residues. J gave up 0 bases and V 4 bases, and 8 bases lay outside the gene matches. CDR3 residues: CASSPWTSGGSSSYEQYF. Written as DNA, the CDR3 is TGCGCCAGCAGCCCGTGGACTAGCGGGGGGTCGAGCTCCTACGAGCAGTACTTC.

The chain recombines TRBV19 with TRBJ1-1; D is ambiguous. Germline-derived CDR1 and CDR2 are LNHDA and SQIVND (reference sequence). The CDR3 has 19 amino acids. Trimming left V 7 bases short and J 0 bases short, with 27 bases between. The CDR3 reads CASTRAATNLLEMNTEAFF. Written as DNA, the CDR3 is TGTGCCAGTACTAGGGCAGCCACGAACCTACTAGAAATGAACACTGAAGCTTTCTTT.

The chain joins TRBV5-4 to TRBJ1-2; no definite D call. Trimming cost V 3 bases and J 7 bases, with 13 bases left between them. This CDR3 contains 13 residues. Germline CDR1 is SGHNT and CDR2 is YYREEE (reference sequence). This CDR3 is CASSSNGGPGYTF. CDR3 bases: TGTGCCAGCAGCTCGAACGGCGGGCCTGGCTACACCTTC.

The chain couples TRBV2 to TRBJ1-3; D gene unclear. Deletions cut 5 bases from V and 14 bases from J, with 13 bases between. The CDR3 is made up of 11 amino acids. Germline assignment: CDR1 SNHLY and CDR2 FYNNEI. CDR3 nucleotides: TGTGCCAGCAGTATAGGACCCTCTCTATATTTT. Translating it yields CASSIGPSLYF.

This clone was seen once. The chain is built from TRBV28 and TRBJ1-2; 7 bases match TRBD1. The CDR3 is 16 residues long. Looked up from germline, CDR1 is MDHEN and CDR2 is SYDVKM. J lost 8 bases, V lost 1 base, and 13 bases had no gene match. In DNA form, the CDR3 reads TGTGCCAGCAGTTTATACGAACGGACAGGAGGGGAGGGCTACACCTTC. Protein product: CASSLYERTGGEGYTF.

The sample holds one count of this clone. V and J are TRBV5-4 and TRBJ2-7; D not certain. The germline V gene has CDR1 SGHNT and CDR2 YYREEE (reference sequence). Trimming took off 4 bases at V and 6 bases at J, with 20 bases between the two ends. This CDR3 is 15 amino acids long. The CDR3 sequence: CASSGINLRWGEQYF. CDR3 nucleotide sequence: TGTGCCAGCAGCGGTATCAATCTCCGATGGGGCGAGCAGTACTTC. The variable domain in full, completed from reference TRBV5-4 and TRBJ2-7, reads ETGVTQSPTHLIKTRGQQVTLRCSSQSGHNTVSWYQQALGQGPQFIFQYYREEENGRGNFPPRFSGLQFPNYSSELNVNALELDDSALYLCASSGINLRWGEQYFGPGTRLTVT.

V gene TRBV28 combines with J gene TRBJ1-1; 9 positions agree with TRBD1. Trimming cost V 5 bases and J 0 bases; bases outside gene matches: 4. This CDR3 is 15 amino acids long. Germline lookup yields CDR1 MDHEN and CDR2 SYDVKM. CDR3 in DNA: TGTGCCAGCAGTGGGACAGGGAGGATGAACACTGAAGCTTTCTTT. It encodes CASSGTGRMNTEAFF.

V is TRBV5-1 and J is TRBJ2-3; 12 bases fit TRBD2. Germline V gene data show CDR1 as SGHRS and CDR2 as YFSETQ. CDR3 length: 15 residues. After removal of 6 bases from V and 3 bases from J, the junction contained 5 bases not matched to a gene. CDR3 sequence: CASTGLAGSTDTQYF. DNA of the CDR3: TGCGCCAGCACAGGACTAGCGGGGAGTACAGATACGCAGTATTTT.

The chain recombines TRBV30 with TRBJ2-3, with D unclear. Trimming cost V 0 bases and J 2 bases, with 6 bases left between them. Germline V gene lookup returns CDR1 GTSNPN and CDR2 SVGIG (reference sequence). The CDR3 is made up of 13 amino acids. CDR3: CAWSVRPTDTQYF. CDR3 nucleotide sequence: TGTGCCTGGAGTGTACGACCCACAGATACGCAGTATTTT.